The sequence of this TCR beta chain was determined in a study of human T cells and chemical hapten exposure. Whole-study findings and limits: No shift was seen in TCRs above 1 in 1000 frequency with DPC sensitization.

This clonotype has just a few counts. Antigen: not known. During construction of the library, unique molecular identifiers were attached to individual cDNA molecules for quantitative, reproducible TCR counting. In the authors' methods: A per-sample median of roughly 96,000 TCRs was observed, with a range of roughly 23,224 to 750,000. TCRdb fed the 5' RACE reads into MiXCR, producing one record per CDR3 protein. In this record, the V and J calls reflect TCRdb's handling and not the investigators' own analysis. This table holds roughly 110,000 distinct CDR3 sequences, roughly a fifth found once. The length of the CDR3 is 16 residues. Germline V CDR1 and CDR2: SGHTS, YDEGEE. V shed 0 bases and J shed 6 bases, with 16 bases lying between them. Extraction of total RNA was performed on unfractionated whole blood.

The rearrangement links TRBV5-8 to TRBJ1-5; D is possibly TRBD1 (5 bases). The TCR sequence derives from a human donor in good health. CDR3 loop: CASSLEGGVEAQPQHF. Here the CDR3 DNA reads TGTGCCAGCAGCTTGGAAGGAGGGGTAGAAGCTCAGCCCCAGCATTTT.